This TCR beta chain derives from a study of breast tumors, draining lymph nodes, adjacent tissues. Study results and caveats: Tumors had less TCR diversity than lymph nodes, more than nontumor tissue. Data only fit, rather than demonstrated, lymph node origin of most tumor T cells. Findings are consistent with lymph node origin and intratumoral expansion of most tumor T cells.

The germline CDR1 and CDR2 sequences are SNHLY and FYNNEI. V was shortened by 11 bases and J by 3 bases, with 11 bases between the two germline ends. This CDR3 comprises 12 residues. This clonotype appeared many times. Antigen: not known. TCRdb redid the calling of the multiplex PCR reads with MiXCR, one entry per CDR3 protein. This table has 66,000 or so distinct CDR3 sequences, less than 45% appearing once. The V call is TRBV2, the J call TRBJ2-1; TRBD2 might be the D (6 bases). Input material: breast tumor tissue. This clonotype was obtained from a female donor with breast cancer. Some clones in this sample may be carry-over from other donors' samples. The CDR3 region has the DNA TGTGCCGACGGGACTTACTACAATGAGCAGTTCTTC. It translates to CADGTYYNEQFF.